This TCR beta chain appears in the sequencing data of a study of blood T cell repertoires in COVID-19 (dated by TCRdb to between 2020 and 2021). Describing the broader study: Collaborator samples came from the United States, Italy and Spain and covered acute and convalescent phases of COVID-19. The prospective study material was composed of cDNA or gDNA derived from T cells, B-cell-depleted T cells, or PBMCs. Deeply sampled blood TCRbeta repertoires from subjects exposed to, actively infected with, or recovered from COVID-19 were included in the dataset. The repertoires were made available in a free public database intended to serve as a resource for research on the immune response to SARS-CoV-2. The samples were drawn from the first 160 participants of the ongoing ImmuneRACE study and from 1,254 subjects provided by 6 global collaborators. Nearly every sample came with metadata listing a de-identified subject ID, COVID-19 status, age in years and sex. Where HLA class I and class II types were available, the types were taken from metadata supplied by the sample provider, not from assay-based typing.

Collaborating institutions collected whole blood in K2EDTA tubes following their own protocols. Collaborator samples were shipped for TCRbeta analysis as frozen whole blood, isolated PBMCs, or DNA extracted from either sample type. Study-wide conclusions, independent of this receptor: How much clinical and demographic metadata was included differed by source and by participant, and the metadata was provided uncurated.

As to this clone: Its antigen is still unknown. Qualities for individual bases were not recorded, and no much larger clone is one base off. Other nucleotide sequences in the sample specify the same CDR3.

TCRbeta CDR3 regions were amplified from genomic DNA using the immunoSEQ Assay, a bias-controlled multiplex PCR. Turning to the authors' computational methods: The number of nucleated cells in each sample was estimated by amplification of reference gene primers within the assay. To quantify the absolute abundance of each unique TCRbeta CDR3 rearrangement, sequence reads were collapsed and filtered. For each sample, productive Simpson clonality was calculated as the square root of Simpson's diversity index over productive rearrangements. TCRdb's version of the immuneACCESS table is confined to in-frame rearrangements and falls short of the full clone set. An unresolved V gene accounts for under half of the shortfall where checked; the remainder is of unknown origin. V, J and clone size were drawn from that table, and D and trimming were deduced from the DNA. This sample lists tens of thousands of clones; less than 90% were detected once. The ten top clones hold roughly 9.8% of the sample.

Sequences were obtained from peripheral blood. The sequence derives from an elderly man with active COVID-19.

Read as DNA, the sequence is TGTGCCAGCAGCTCTGCAGGGTATCAGCCCCAGCATTTT. This gives the protein CASSSAGYQPQHF. The chain is encoded by TRBV5-8 joined to TRBJ1-5; the D gene is perhaps TRBD1, from 5 matching bases. V sheds 3 bases and J sheds 5 bases, leaving 9 bases between their ends. The CDR1 and CDR2 encoded by the germline V gene are SGHTS and YDEGEE. The CDR3, from cysteine to phenylalanine, totals 13 residues. Just CDR3 DNA is preserved here, 39 bases in frame from base 1.